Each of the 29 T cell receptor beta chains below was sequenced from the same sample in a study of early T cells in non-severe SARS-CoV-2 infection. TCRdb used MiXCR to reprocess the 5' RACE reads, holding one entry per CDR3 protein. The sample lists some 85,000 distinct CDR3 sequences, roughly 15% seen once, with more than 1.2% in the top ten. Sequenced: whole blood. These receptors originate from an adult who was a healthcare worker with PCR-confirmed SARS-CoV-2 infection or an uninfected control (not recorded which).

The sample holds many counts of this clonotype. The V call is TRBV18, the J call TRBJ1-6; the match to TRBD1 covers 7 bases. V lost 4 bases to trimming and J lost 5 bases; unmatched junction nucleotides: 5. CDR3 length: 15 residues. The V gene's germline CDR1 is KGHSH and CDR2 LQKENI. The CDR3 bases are TGTGCCAGCTCACGAGGGACAGTCAATAATTCACCCCTCCACTTT. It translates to CASSRGTVNNSPLHF.

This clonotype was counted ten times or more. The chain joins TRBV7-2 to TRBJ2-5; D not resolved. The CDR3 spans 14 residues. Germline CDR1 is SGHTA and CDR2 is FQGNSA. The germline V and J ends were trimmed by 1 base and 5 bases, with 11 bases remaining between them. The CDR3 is CASSLGASVETQYF. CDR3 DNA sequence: TGTGCCAGCAGCTTAGGGGCGTCAGTCGAGACCCAGTACTTC. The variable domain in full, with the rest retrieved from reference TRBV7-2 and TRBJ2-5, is GAGVSQSPSNKVTEKGKDVELRCDPISGHTALYWYRQSLGQGLEFLIYFQGNSAPDKSGLPSDRFSAERTGGSVSTLTIQRTQQEDSAVYLCASSLGASVETQYFGPGTRLLVL.

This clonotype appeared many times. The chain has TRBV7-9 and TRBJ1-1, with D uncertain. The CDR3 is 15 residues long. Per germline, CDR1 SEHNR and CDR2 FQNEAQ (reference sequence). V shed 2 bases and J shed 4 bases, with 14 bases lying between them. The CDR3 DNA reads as TGTGCCAGCAGCTTAAATAGTCAGGTGAGCACTGAAGCTTTCTTT. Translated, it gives CASSLNSQVSTEAFF.

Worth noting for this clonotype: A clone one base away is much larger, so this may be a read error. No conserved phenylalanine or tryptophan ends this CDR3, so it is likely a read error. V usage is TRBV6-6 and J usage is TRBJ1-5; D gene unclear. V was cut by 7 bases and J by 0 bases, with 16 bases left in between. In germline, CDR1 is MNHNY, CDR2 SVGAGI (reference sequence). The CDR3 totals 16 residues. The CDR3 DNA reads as TGTGCCAGCACCCTGGGGTCGGGAGTTAGCAATCAGCCCCAGCATCTT. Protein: CASTLGSGVSNQPQHL.

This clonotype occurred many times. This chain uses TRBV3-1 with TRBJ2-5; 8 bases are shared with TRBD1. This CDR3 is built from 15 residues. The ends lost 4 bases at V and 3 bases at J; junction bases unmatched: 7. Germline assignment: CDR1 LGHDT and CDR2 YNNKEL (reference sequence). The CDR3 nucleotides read TGTGCCAGCAGCCTCCGGACAGGGCCCAAAGAGACCCAGTACTTC. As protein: CASSLRTGPKETQYF.

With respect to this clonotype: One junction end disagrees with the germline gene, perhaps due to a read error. In DNA, the CDR3 is TGTGCCAGCAGCGCGAACAGTGAAGCTTTCTTT. It encodes CASSANSEAFF. The chain has TRBV7-2 and TRBJ1-1; no firm D call. Germline-derived CDR1 and CDR2 are SGHTA and FQGNSA. The CDR3 length is 11 residues.

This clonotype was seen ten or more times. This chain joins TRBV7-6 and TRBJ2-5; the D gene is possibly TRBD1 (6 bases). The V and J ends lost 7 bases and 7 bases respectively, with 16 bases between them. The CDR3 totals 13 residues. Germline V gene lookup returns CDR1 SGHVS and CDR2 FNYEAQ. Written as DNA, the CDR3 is TGTGCCAGCACCGACAGGCCTTTAGGGACCCAGTACTTC. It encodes CASTDRPLGTQYF.

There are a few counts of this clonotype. The CDR3 DNA sequence: TGTGCCAGCAGCCCCGGGGTGCTTGGCAACTATGGCTACACCTTC. This sequence encodes CASSPGVLGNYGYTF. This chain uses TRBV11-2 with TRBJ1-2, with D unclear. CDR3 size: 15 residues. With 5 bases removed from V and 2 bases from J, the gap between germline ends came to 15 bases. Germline V CDR1 and CDR2: SGHAT, FQNNGV.

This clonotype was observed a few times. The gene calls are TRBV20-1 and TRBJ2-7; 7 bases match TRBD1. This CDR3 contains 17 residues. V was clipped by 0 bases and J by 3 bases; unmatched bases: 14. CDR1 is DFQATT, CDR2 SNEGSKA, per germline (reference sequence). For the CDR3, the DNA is TGCAGTGCTAGAGAGAGGGAATTGAAAAGGGGGCTCTACGAGCAGTACTTC. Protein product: CSARERELKRGLYEQYF.

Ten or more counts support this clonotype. In nucleotides, the CDR3 is TGTGCCATCAGAAACGGACAGGCCAATCAGCCCCAGCATTTT. It yields the protein CAIRNGQANQPQHF. The genes are TRBV10-3 and TRBJ1-5; 7 nucleotides line up with TRBD1. The V gene's germline CDR1 is ENHRY and CDR2 SYGVKD. V shed 6 bases and J 3 bases; nucleotides not matched to a gene: 5. The CDR3 has 14 residues.

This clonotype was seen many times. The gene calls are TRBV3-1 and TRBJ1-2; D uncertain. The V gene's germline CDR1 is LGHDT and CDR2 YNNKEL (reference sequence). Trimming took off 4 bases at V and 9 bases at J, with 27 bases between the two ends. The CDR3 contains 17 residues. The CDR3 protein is CASSPAGRARSRESYTF. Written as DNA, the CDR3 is TGTGCCAGCAGCCCTGCGGGGAGGGCCCGCTCCCGGGAAAGCTACACCTTC.

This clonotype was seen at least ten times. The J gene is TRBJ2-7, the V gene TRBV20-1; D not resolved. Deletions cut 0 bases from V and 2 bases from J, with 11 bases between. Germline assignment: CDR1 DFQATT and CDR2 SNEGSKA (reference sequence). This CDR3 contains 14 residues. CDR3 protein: CSARDPQAPYEQYF. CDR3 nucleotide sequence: TGCAGTGCTAGAGATCCCCAGGCCCCCTACGAGCAGTACTTC.

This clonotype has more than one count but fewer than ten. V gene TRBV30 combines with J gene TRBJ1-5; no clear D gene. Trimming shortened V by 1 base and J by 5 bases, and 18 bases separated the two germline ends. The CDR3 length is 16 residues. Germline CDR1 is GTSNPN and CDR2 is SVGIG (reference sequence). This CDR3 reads CAWSGMGAFSHQPQHF. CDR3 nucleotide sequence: TGTGCCTGGAGTGGAATGGGAGCCTTCTCGCATCAGCCCCAGCATTTT.

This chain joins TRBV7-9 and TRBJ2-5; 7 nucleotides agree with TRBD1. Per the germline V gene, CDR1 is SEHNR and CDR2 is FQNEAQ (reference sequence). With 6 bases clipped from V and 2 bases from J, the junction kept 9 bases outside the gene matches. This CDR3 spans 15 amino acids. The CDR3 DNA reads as TGTGCCAGCAGTCCACCCCGGGGACAGCAAGAGACCCAGTACTTC. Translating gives CASSPPRGQQETQYF.

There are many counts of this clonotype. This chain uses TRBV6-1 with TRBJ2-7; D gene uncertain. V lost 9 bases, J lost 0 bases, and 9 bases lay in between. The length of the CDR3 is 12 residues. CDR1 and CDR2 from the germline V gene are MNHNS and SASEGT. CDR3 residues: CASCRSSYEQYF. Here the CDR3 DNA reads TGTGCCAGTTGCCGGTCCTCCTACGAGCAGTACTTC.

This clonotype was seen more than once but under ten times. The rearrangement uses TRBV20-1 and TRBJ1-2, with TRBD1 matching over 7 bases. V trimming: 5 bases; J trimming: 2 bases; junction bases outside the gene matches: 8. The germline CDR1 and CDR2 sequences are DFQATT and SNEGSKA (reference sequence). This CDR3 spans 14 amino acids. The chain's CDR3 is CSALRTGGNYGYTF. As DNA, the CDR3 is TGCAGTGCTCTAAGGACAGGCGGAAACTATGGCTACACCTTC.

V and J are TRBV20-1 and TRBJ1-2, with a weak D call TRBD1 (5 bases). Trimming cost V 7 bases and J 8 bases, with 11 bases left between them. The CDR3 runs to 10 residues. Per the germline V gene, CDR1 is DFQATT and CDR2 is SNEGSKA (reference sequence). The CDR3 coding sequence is TGCAGTGTTTTTGGGACGGGCTACACCTTC. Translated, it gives CSVFGTGYTF.

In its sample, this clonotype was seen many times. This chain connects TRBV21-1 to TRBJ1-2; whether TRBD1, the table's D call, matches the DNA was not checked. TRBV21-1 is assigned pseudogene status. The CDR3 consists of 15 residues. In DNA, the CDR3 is TGTGCCAGCAGCAAAGACAGGGGGCTTTTATATGGCTACACCTTC. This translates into CASSKDRGLLYGYTF.

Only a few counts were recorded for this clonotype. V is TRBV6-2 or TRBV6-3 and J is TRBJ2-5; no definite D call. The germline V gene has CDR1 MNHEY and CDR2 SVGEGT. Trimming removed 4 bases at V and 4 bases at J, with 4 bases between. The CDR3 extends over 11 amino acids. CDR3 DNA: TGTGCCAGCAGTTCGGGAGAGACCCAGTACTTC. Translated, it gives CASSSGETQYF.

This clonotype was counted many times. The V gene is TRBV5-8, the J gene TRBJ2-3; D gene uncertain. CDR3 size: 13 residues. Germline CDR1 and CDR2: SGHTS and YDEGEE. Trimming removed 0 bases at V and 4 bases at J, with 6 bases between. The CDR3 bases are TGTGCCAGCAGCTTGGCCTTCTCAGATACGCAGTATTTT. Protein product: CASSLAFSDTQYF.

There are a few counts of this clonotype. Here the CDR3 DNA reads TGTGCCAGCAGCTTAAAGGACAGCCCATTAACCTACGAGCAGTACTTC. It specifies CASSLKDSPLTYEQYF. The chain has TRBV5-6 and TRBJ2-7, with D possibly TRBD1 on 6 matching bases. The CDR3 totals 16 residues. Trimming removed 2 bases at V and 2 bases at J, with 17 bases between. The V gene's germline CDR1 is SGHDT and CDR2 YYEEEE.

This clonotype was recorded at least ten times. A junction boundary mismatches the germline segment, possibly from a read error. The CDR3 DNA sequence: TGTGCCAGCAGCCTAGCGGGGGAGAAAGAGACCCAGTACTTC. This encodes CASSLAGEKETQYF. The chain combines TRBV7-2 with TRBJ2-5, with 10 bases identical to TRBD2. CDR1 is SGHTA, CDR2 FQGNSA, per germline. This CDR3 comprises 14 residues.

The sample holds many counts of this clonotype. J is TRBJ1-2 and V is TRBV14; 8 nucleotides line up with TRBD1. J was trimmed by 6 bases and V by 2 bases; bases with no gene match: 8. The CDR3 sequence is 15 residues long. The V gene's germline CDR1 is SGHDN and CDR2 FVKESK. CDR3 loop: CASSQSPTGADGYTF. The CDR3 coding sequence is TGTGCCAGCAGCCAATCGCCGACAGGGGCGGATGGCTACACCTTC. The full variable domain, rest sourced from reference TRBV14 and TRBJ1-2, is EAGVTQFPSHSVIEKGQTVTLRCDPISGHDNLYWYRRVMGKEIKFLLHFVKESKQDESGMPNNRFLAERTGGTYSTLKVQPAELEDSGVYFCASSQSPTGADGYTFGSGTRLTVV.

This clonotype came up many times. CDR3 sequence reads: CASSPKVQGRREKLFF. As DNA, the CDR3 is TGTGCCAGCAGCCCAAAAGTCCAGGGCCGAAGGGAAAAACTGTTTTTT. The chain has TRBV7-6 and TRBJ1-4; a possible D gene is TRBD1 (5 bases). Trimming cost V 5 bases and J 8 bases, with 21 bases left between them. The CDR3 totals 16 residues. CDR1 and CDR2 (germline): SGHVS, FNYEAQ. Using reference TRBV7-6 and TRBJ1-4 for the parts outside the CDR3, the full variable domain is GAGVSQSPRYKVTKRGQDVALRCDPISGHVSLYWYRQALGQGPEFLTYFNYEAQQDKSGLPNDRFSAERPEGSISTLTIQRTEQRDSAMYRCASSPKVQGRREKLFFGSGTQLSVL.

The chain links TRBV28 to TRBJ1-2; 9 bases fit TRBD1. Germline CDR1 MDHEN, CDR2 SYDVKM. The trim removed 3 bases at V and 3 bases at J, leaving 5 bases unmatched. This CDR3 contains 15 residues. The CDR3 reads CASSFRDRVYYGYTF. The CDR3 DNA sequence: TGTGCCAGCAGTTTTCGGGACAGGGTGTACTATGGCTACACCTTC.

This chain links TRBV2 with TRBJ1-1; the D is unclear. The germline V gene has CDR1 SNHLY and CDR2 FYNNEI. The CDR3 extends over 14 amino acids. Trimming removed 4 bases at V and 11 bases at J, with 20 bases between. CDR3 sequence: CASSVTPLVMSAFF. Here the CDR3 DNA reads TGTGCCAGCAGTGTTACTCCACTCGTCATGTCGGCTTTCTTT.

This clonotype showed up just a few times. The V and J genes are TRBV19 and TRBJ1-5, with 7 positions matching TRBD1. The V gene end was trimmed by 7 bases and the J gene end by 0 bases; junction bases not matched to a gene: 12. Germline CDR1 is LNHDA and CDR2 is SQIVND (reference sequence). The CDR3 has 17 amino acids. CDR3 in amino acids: CASTPRDSTYSNQPQHF. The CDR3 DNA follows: TGTGCCAGTACCCCCCGGGACAGCACATATAGCAATCAGCCCCAGCATTTT.

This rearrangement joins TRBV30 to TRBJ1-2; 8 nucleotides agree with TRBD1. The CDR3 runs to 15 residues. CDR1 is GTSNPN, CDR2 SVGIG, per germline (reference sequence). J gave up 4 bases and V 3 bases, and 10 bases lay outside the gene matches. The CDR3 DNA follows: TGTGCCTGGAGGCCCCGGGACAGGACTTTCTATGGCTACACCTTC. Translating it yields CAWRPRDRTFYGYTF.

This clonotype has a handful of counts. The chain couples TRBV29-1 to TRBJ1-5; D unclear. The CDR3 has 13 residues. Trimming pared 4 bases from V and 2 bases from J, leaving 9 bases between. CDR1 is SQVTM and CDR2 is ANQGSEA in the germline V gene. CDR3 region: CSVARGGNQPQHF. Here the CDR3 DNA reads TGCAGCGTTGCCCGGGGAGGCAATCAGCCCCAGCATTTT.